This T cell receptor (beta chain) was identified during a study of T cells after yellow fever vaccination. The overall study: Low-cell-number fractions were prepared with SMART-Seq v4 Ultra Low Input.

This clonotype showed up just a few times. Its antigen remains unknown. Study-wide findings and caveats: Overall, a small share of clonotypes was seen in both CD4 and CD8 compartments. Secondary responses were weaker yet peaked faster, day 5 versus 15.

MiXCR was run by TCRdb on the 5' RACE reads, yielding one entry per CDR3 protein. Among around 200,000 distinct CDR3 sequences, 9.5% to 11% were seen once, and the ten largest hold 36%. Germline-derived CDR1 and CDR2 are SNHLY and FYNNEI. With V trimmed by 7 bases and J by 5 bases, 10 bases remained unmatched. The CDR3 runs 15 residues. This TCR was recovered from a man younger than 35 who received the YFV17D yellow fever vaccine. Source: CD8+ T cells sorted from PBMCs, taken 15 days after the yellow fever booster vaccination. The chain joins TRBV2 to TRBJ2-5, with 10 nucleotides matching TRBD1. The DNA for the CDR3 is TGTGCCAGCACAGGGACAGGGGCGACTGAGGAGACCCAGTACTTC. This codes for CASTGTGATEETQYF.